This TCR beta chain was identified in a study of CD8+CD57+ T cells in acquired aplastic anemia. Profiling of TCR beta VDJ combinations and CDR3 sequences used genomic DNA as template. TCRdb re-called the reads with MiXCR, one entry per CDR3 protein. The table lists around 150,000 distinct CDR3 sequences, roughly two fifths of them singletons. This clonotype was seen ten or more times. CDR1 and CDR2 from the germline V gene are MNHNS and SASEGT. V dropped 5 bases and J dropped 7 bases, with 3 bases sitting between them. There are 10 residues in the CDR3. The V call is TRBV6-1, the J call TRBJ1-5, with D unresolved. This clonotype originated in a human donor in good health, serving as a control. Sequencing input: sorted CD4+, CD8+, or CD8+CD57+ T cells (not recorded which) from PBMCs. This chain's CDR3 is CASSSQPQHF. The DNA of the CDR3 is TGTGCCAGCAGTTCCCAGCCCCAGCATTTT.